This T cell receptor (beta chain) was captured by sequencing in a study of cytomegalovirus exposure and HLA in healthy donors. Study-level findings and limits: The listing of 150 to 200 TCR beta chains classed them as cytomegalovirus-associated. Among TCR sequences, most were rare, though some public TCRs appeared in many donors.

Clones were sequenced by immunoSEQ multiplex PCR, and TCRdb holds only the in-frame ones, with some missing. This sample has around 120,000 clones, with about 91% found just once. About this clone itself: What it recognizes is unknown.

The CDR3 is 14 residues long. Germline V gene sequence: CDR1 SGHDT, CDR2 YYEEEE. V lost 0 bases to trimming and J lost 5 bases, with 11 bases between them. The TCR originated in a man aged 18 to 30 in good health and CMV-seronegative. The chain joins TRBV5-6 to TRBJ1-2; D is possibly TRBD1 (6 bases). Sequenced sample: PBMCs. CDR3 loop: CASSLGQAIYGYTF. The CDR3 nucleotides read TGTGCCAGCAGCTTGGGACAGGCGATTTATGGCTACACCTTC.